Shown below are 17 T cell receptor beta chains from a single sample sequenced in a study of blood T cell repertoires in COVID-19. The method was immunoSEQ multiplex PCR; TCRdb's version includes in-frame clones alone and lacks a portion of them. The repertoire holds under 200,000 clones, around 83% seen once, with about 3.6% in the top ten. Sequenced sample: PBMCs or T cells enriched from blood (not recorded which). Source of these receptors: a woman between 50 and 59 years old in a cohort exposed to, infected with or recovered from COVID-19 (not recorded which).

The rearrangement links TRBV6-5 to TRBJ2-7; possible D gene TRBD1, 7 bases. The germline CDR1 and CDR2 sequences are MNHEY and SVGAGI. Trimming stripped 4 bases from V and 8 bases from J, with 18 bases between. The CDR3 extends over 14 amino acids. Here the CDR3 DNA reads TGTGCCAGCAGTTCCGCGGGACGGACAGGTCAGCAGTACTTC. Protein sequence: CASSSAGRTGQQYF.

V gene TRBV11-3 combines with J gene TRBJ1-1; no clear D. CDR3 length equals 11 residues. The ends were cut back, 7 bases at V and 9 bases at J, with 12 bases in the middle. Germline loops: CDR1 SGHNT, CDR2 YENEEA. The CDR3 region is CASTPSVQAFF. The CDR3 DNA sequence: TGTGCCAGCACCCCTTCAGTACAAGCTTTCTTT.

V is TRBV3-1 (or the pseudogene TRBV3-2) and J is TRBJ1-4; TRBD1 might be the D (5 bases). The CDR3 totals 13 residues. Germline V gene sequence: CDR1 LGHDT, CDR2 YNNKEL (reference sequence). V was clipped by 4 bases and J by 7 bases, with 10 bases between them. The CDR3 protein is CASSLGESEKLFF. The CDR3 bases are TGTGCCAGCAGCCTAGGGGAAAGTGAAAAACTGTTTTTT.

CDR3 sequence: CSARDLWMGELFF. The CDR3 coding sequence is TGCAGCGCCCGGGATTTGTGGATGGGGGAGCTGTTTTTT. This chain links TRBV29-1 with TRBJ2-2; D perhaps matches TRBD2 (5 bases). The germline V gene encodes CDR1 SQVTM and CDR2 ANQGSEA. V lost 7 bases to trimming and J lost 8 bases, with 17 bases between them. The length of the CDR3 is 13 residues.

CDR3 coding DNA: TGTGCCAGCAGTTACGTAGGACAGGGGAACACTGAAGCTTTCTTT. Translation: CASSYVGQGNTEAFF. The rearrangement links TRBV6-2 or TRBV6-3 to TRBJ1-1, with 8 bases lining up with TRBD1. The junction had 3 bases not matched to a gene; V was cut back by 2 bases and J by 1 base. The CDR3 runs to 15 residues. Germline lookup yields CDR1 MNHEY and CDR2 SVGEGT.

The V gene is TRBV11-3, the J gene TRBJ2-7; 9 nucleotides line up with TRBD1. The CDR3 is made up of 14 amino acids. The V gene end was trimmed by 5 bases and the J gene end by 5 bases; junction bases not matched to a gene: 7. Germline loops: CDR1 SGHNT, CDR2 YENEEA. The DNA of the CDR3 is TGTGCCAGCAGCGAGACCGGGACAGGGAACGAGCAGTACTTC. Protein product: CASSETGTGNEQYF.

V usage is TRBV7-8 and J usage is TRBJ1-1, with D tentatively TRBD1 (6 bases). CDR1 and CDR2 (germline): SGHVS, FQNEAQ. V gave up 0 bases and J gave up 4 bases, with 21 bases separating them. The CDR3 loop spans 18 amino acids. In DNA form, the CDR3 reads TGTGCCAGCAGCTTAGCGCAGGCAGGGGTTAAATGGACCACTGAAGCTTTCTTT. It codes for CASSLAQAGVKWTTEAFF. Full variable domain (missing parts from reference TRBV7-8 and TRBJ1-1): GAGVSQSPRYKVAKRGQDVALRCDPISGHVSLFWYQQALGQGPEFLTYFQNEAQLDKSGLPSDRFFAERPEGSVSTLKIQRTQQEDSAVYLCASSLAQAGVKWTTEAFFGQGTRLTVV.

A single count supports this clone. V gene TRBV12-3 or TRBV12-4 combines with J gene TRBJ2-1, with a weak D call TRBD2 (6 bases). V shed 6 bases and J shed 4 bases, with 10 bases lying between them. The CDR3 has 13 residues. The CDR3 DNA sequence: TGTGCCAGCAGCTATAGCGGATACAATGAGCAGTTCTTC. It yields the protein CASSYSGYNEQFF.

The J gene is TRBJ2-7, the V gene TRBV18; tentatively, D is TRBD1 (6 bases). The CDR3 covers 15 residues. Germline assignment: CDR1 KGHSH and CDR2 LQKENI. Deletions cut 4 bases from V and 2 bases from J, with 15 bases between. In DNA, the CDR3 is TGTGCCAGCTCACAAACAGCAGGGGAAACCTACGAGCAGTACTTC. Translated: CASSQTAGETYEQYF.

This clone was counted once. The gene calls are TRBV18 and TRBJ2-7; weak D call: TRBD1 (6 bases). The V gene's germline CDR1 is KGHSH and CDR2 LQKENI. Trimming left V 3 bases short and J 0 bases short, with 9 bases between. CDR3 length: 14 amino acids. This chain's CDR3 is CASSPTGSSYEQYF. The CDR3 DNA reads TGTGCCAGCTCACCGACAGGAAGCTCCTACGAGCAGTACTTC.

V is TRBV6-6 and J is TRBJ2-7; 7 nucleotides line up with TRBD1. Losses at the gene ends were 7 bases for V and 4 bases for J; bases not matched to a gene: 10. Germline CDR1 and CDR2: MNHNY and SVGAGI (reference sequence). The CDR3 runs to 14 residues. Written as DNA, the CDR3 is TGTGCCAGCAACAAAGGACAGGCCCCATACGAGCAGTACTTC. Encoded protein: CASNKGQAPYEQYF.

The chain has TRBV5-6 and TRBJ2-7, with 7 bases that match TRBD2. V trimming: 5 bases; J trimming: 2 bases; junction bases outside the gene matches: 16. CDR1 SGHDT and CDR2 YYEEEE come from the germline V gene. The length of the CDR3 is 17 residues. CDR3 nucleotide sequence: TGTGCCAGCAGAGTTAGGGGAGGGGTTACTTCAGCCTACGAGCAGTACTTC. It codes for CASRVRGGVTSAYEQYF.

This chain connects TRBV28 to TRBJ1-2; D is perhaps TRBD1 (5 bases). With 3 bases removed from V and 4 bases from J, the gap between germline ends came to 9 bases. The CDR3 consists of 13 residues. The germline V gene has CDR1 MDHEN and CDR2 SYDVKM. CDR3 in DNA: TGTGCCAGCAGTTTTCAGGGATCCTATGGCTACACCTTC. Protein: CASSFQGSYGYTF.

V and J are TRBV19 and TRBJ2-2; 9 bases align to TRBD2. Trimming took 3 bases from V and 4 from J; bases not matched to a gene: 6. The V gene's germline CDR1 is LNHDA and CDR2 SQIVND (reference sequence). The CDR3 contains 16 residues. In nucleotides, the CDR3 is TGTGCCAGTAGTATCTGTAGCGGGAGTATCACCGGGGAGCTGTTTTTT. This sequence encodes CASSICSGSITGELFF.

This clone appeared once. CDR3 bases: TGTGCCAGCAGTGAATCAGGGGTTGGCTACACCTTC. Translated, it gives CASSESGVGYTF. The V call is TRBV6-4, the J call TRBJ1-2; D perhaps matches TRBD1 (6 bases). Germline lookup yields CDR1 MRHNA and CDR2 SNTAGT. V lost 3 bases to trimming and J lost 7 bases, with 9 bases between them. The CDR3 extends over 12 amino acids.

The chain couples TRBV4-2 to TRBJ2-7; D might be TRBD2 (6 bases). CDR3 length: 13 residues. Germline V gives CDR1 LGHNA, CDR2 YNFKEQ. V was shortened by 0 bases and J by 6 bases, with 9 bases between the two germline ends. Here the CDR3 DNA reads TGTGCCAGCAGCCAAGATTTGGGAGGCGAGCAGTACTTC. Residues: CASSQDLGGEQYF.

The J gene is TRBJ1-3, the V gene TRBV19; TRBD1 is a possible D gene (6 bases). The V gene lost 1 base and the J gene lost 4 bases, with 14 bases spanning the gap. The V gene's germline CDR1 is LNHDA and CDR2 SQIVND (reference sequence). The length of the CDR3 is 16 residues. The CDR3 DNA sequence: TGTGCCAGTAGTATAGGGGACAAGTCGTACGGAAACACCATATATTTT. Amino acid sequence: CASSIGDKSYGNTIYF.